The 4 T cell receptor beta chains reported below all come from one sample, sequenced in a study of regulatory T cells in long-lasting Graves disease. Arm-PCR of CDR3 regions and iRepertoire HTBI primers were used to build TCR beta libraries. TCRdb re-called the multiplex PCR reads through MiXCR, storing one row per CDR3 protein. Of a few hundred thousand distinct CDR3 sequences in the sample, roughly 10% are singletons; the top ten hold approximately 17%. Time point of the sample: newly diagnosed GD, antithyroid drugs for less than 3 months. Extracted RNA from PBMCs served as the source of the TCR library. This sample was also put to use in a study of T cells in Graves' hyperthyroidism and ophthalmopathy.

The material was peripheral blood mononuclear cells (PBMCs), obtained at new diagnosis, from a patient treated with antithyroid drugs. All receptors derive from a woman younger than 30 with Graves disease.

This clonotype has a count of ten or more. The chain recombines TRBV7-9 with TRBJ1-1; TRBD1 matches at 9 bases. CDR3 length: 16 amino acids. The V gene end was trimmed by 6 bases and the J gene end by 0 bases; junction bases not matched to a gene: 8. The germline V gene encodes CDR1 SEHNR and CDR2 FQNEAQ (reference sequence). In DNA, the CDR3 is TGTGCCAGCAGGAATACAGGGGGCTACGTGAACACTGAAGCTTTCTTT. Its translation is CASRNTGGYVNTEAFF.

This clonotype has a count of ten or more. The genes are TRBV28 and TRBJ1-6; 7 bases are a match to TRBD1. The CDR3 length is 14 residues. V gave up 6 bases and J gave up 7 bases; unmatched junction bases: 6. Germline lookup yields CDR1 MDHEN and CDR2 SYDVKM. The CDR3 is CASSRDRENSPLHF. CDR3 in DNA: TGTGCCAGCAGCCGAGACAGGGAGAATTCACCCCTCCACTTT.

Only a few counts were recorded for this clonotype. The V call is TRBV19, the J call TRBJ1-1, with a weak D call TRBD1 (6 bases). From germline, CDR1 is LNHDA and CDR2 SQIVND (reference sequence). This CDR3 has 16 amino acids. The ends were cut back, 5 bases at V and 4 bases at J, with 20 bases in the middle. The CDR3 region is CASSRGGARFGTEAFF. The CDR3 DNA is TGTGCCAGTAGTCGAGGGGGGGCGAGATTTGGCACTGAAGCTTTCTTT.

This clonotype was counted many times. V gene TRBV6-2 or TRBV6-3 combines with J gene TRBJ2-5; 9 bases match TRBD1. The J segment lost 5 bases and the V segment lost 7 bases, leaving 20 bases of the junction unmatched. The CDR3 is made up of 18 amino acids. The germline V gene encodes CDR1 MNHEY and CDR2 SVGEGT. This CDR3 reads CASTYLHTPTDRGETQYF. Here the CDR3 DNA reads TGTGCCAGCACCTACCTCCACACCCCTACGGACAGGGGTGAGACCCAGTACTTC.